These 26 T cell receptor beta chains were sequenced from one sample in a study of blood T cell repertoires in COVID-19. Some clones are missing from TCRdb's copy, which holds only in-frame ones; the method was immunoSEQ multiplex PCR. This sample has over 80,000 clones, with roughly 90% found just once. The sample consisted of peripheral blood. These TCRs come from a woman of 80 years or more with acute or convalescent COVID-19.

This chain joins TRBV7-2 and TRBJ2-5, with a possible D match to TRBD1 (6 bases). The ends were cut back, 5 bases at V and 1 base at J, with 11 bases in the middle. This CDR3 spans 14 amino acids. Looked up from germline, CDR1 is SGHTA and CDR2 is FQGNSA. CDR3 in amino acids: CASSPNRAQETQYF. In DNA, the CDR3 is TGTGCCAGCAGCCCTAACAGGGCCCAAGAGACCCAGTACTTC. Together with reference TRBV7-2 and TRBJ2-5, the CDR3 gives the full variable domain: GAGVSQSPSNKVTEKGKDVELRCDPISGHTALYWYRQSLGQGLEFLIYFQGNSAPDKSGLPSDRFSAERTGGSVSTLTIQRTQQEDSAVYLCASSPNRAQETQYFGPGTRLLVL.

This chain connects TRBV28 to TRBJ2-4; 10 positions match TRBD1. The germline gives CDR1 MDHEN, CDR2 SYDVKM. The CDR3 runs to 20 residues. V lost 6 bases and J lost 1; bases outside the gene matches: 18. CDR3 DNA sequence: TGTGCCAGCAGCTACCCCCCGGGACAGGGGACGGGACATGCCAAAAACATTCAGTACTTC. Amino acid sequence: CASSYPPGQGTGHAKNIQYF.

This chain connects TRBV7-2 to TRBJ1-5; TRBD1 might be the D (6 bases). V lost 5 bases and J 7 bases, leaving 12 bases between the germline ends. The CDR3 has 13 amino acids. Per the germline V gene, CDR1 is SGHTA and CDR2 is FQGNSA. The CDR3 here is CASSTWGQQPQHF. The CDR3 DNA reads TGTGCCAGCAGCACCTGGGGGCAACAGCCCCAGCATTTT.

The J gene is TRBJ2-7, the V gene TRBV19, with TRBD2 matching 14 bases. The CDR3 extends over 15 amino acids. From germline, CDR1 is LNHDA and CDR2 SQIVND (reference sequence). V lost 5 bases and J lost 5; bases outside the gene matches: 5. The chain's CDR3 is CASSVGLAGVNEQYF. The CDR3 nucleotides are TGTGCCAGTAGTGTGGGACTAGCGGGAGTGAACGAGCAGTACTTC.

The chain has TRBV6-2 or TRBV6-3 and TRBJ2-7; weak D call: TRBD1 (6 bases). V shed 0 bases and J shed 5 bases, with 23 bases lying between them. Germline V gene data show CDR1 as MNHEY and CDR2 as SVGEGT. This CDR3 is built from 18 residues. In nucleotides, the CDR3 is TGTGCCAGCAGTTACTCGATTCTACAGGGTAATTTTGACGACGAGCAGTACTTC. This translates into CASSYSILQGNFDDEQYF.

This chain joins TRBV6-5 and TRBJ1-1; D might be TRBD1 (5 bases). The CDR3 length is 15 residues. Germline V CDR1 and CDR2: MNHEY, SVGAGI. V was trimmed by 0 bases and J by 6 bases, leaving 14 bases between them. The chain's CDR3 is CASSYSGGISAEAFF. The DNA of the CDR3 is TGTGCCAGCAGTTACTCGGGGGGGATATCAGCTGAAGCTTTCTTT.

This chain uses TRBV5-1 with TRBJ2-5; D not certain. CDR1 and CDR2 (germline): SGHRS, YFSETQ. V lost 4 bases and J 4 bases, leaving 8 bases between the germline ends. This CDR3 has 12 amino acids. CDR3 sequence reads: CASSIDIETQYF. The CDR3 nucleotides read TGCGCCAGCAGCATAGACATAGAGACCCAGTACTTC.

Here the CDR3 DNA reads TGTGCCACCAGTGATCCCACAGGGATAACCGGGGAGCTGTTTTTT. Its translation: CATSDPTGITGELFF. The rearrangement uses TRBV24-1 and TRBJ2-2; maybe TRBD1 (6 bases). Looked up from germline, CDR1 is KGHDR and CDR2 is SFDVKD. The ends were cut back, 3 bases at V and 5 bases at J, with 12 bases in the middle. CDR3 length: 15 residues.

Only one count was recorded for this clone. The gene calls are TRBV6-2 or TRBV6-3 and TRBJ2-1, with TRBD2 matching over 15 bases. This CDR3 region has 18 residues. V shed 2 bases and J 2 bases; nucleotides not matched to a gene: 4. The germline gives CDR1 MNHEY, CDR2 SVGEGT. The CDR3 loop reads CASSYHRTSGGAYNEQFF. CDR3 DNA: TGTGCCAGCAGTTACCATCGGACTAGCGGGGGGGCCTACAATGAGCAGTTCTTC.

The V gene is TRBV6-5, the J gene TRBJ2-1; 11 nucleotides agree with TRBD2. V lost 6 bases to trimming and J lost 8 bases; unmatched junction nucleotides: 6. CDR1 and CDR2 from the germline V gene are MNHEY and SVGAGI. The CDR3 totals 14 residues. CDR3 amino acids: CASRTSGMIHEQFF. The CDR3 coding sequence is TGTGCCAGCAGGACTAGCGGGATGATCCATGAGCAGTTCTTC.

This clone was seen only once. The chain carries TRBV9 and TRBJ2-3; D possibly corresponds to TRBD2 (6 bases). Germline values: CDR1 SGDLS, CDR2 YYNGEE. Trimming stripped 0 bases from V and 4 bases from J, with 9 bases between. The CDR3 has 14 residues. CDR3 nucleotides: TGTGCCAGCAGCGTAGTGGGGGGTGCAGATACGCAGTATTTT. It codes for CASSVVGGADTQYF.

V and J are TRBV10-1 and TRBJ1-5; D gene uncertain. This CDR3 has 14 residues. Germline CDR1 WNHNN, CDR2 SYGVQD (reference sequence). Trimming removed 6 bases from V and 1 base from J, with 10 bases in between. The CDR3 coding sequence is TGCGCCAGCAGCAGGTCCCAGAGCAATCAGCCCCAGCATTTT. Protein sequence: CASSRSQSNQPQHF.

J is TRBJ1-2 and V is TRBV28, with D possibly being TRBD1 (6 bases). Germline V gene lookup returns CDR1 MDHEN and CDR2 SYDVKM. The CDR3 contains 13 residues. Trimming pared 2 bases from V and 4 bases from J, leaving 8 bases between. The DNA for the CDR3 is TGTGCCAGCAGTTTACTGACAGGCTATGGCTACACCTTC. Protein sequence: CASSLLTGYGYTF.

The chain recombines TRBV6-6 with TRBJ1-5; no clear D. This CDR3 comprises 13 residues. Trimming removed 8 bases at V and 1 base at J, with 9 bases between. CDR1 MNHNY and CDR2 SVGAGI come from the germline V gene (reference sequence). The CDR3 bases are TGTGCCAGCGGGTCACAGAGCAATCAGCCCCAGCATTTT. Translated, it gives CASGSQSNQPQHF.

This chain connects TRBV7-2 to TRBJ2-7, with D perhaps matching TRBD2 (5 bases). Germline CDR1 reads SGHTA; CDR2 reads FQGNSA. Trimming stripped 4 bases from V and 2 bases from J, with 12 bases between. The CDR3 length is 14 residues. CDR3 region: CASSYQRYPYEQYF. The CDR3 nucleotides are TGTGCCAGCAGCTATCAGCGGTACCCCTACGAGCAGTACTTC.

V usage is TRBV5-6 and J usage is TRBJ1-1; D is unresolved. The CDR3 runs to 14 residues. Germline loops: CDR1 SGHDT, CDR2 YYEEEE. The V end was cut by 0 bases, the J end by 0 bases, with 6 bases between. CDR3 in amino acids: CASSLDILNTEAFF. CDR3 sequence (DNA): TGTGCCAGCAGCTTGGATATTTTGAACACTGAAGCTTTCTTT.

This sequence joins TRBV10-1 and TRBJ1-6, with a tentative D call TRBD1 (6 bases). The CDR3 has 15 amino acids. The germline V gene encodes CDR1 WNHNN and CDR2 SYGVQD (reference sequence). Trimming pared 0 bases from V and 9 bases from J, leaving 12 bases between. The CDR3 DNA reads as TGCGCCAGCAGTGAGTCAAGGACAGTTGCTTCACCCCTCCACTTT. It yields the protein CASSESRTVASPLHF.

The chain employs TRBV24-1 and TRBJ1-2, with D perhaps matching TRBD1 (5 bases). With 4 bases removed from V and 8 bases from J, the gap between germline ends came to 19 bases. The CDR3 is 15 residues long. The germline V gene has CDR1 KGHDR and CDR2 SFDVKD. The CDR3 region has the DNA TGTGCCACCAGTGACCCCCTGATCGGCCAGGGAGGCTACACCTTC. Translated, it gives CATSDPLIGQGGYTF.

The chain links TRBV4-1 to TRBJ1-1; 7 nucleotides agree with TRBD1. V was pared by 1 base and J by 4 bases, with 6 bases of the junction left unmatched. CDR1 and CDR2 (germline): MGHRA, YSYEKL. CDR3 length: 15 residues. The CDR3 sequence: CASSQGDRDRTEAFF. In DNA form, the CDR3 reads TGCGCCAGCAGCCAAGGTGACAGGGATCGCACTGAAGCTTTCTTT.

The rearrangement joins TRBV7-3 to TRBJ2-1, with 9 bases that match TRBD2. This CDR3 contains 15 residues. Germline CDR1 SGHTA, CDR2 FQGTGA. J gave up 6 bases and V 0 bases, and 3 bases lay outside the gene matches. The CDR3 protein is CASSLTRTSVNEQFF. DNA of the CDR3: TGTGCCAGCAGCTTAACGAGGACTAGCGTCAATGAGCAGTTCTTC.

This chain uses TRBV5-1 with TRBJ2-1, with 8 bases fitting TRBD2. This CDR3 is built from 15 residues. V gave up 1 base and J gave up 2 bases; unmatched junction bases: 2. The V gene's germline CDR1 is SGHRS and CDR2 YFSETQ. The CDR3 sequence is CASSLTAGAYNEQFF. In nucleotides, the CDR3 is TGCGCCAGCAGCTTGACAGCGGGAGCCTACAATGAGCAGTTCTTC.

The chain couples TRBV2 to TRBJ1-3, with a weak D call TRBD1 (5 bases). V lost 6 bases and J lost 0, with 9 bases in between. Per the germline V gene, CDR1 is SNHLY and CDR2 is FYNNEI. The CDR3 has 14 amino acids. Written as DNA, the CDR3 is TGTGCCAGCAGGGGGACTCTCTCTGGAAACACCATATATTTT. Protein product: CASRGTLSGNTIYF. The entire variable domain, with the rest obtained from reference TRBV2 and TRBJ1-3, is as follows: EPEVTQTPSHQVTQMGQEVILRCVPISNHLYFYWYRQILGQKVEFLVSFYNNEISEKSEIFDDQFSVERPDGSNFTLKIRSTKLEDSAMYFCASRGTLSGNTIYFGEGSWLTVV.

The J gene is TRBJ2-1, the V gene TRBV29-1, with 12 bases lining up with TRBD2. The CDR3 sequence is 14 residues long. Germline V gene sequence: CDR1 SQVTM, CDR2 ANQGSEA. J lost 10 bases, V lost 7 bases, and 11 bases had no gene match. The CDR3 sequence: CSAAHLAGGPEQFF. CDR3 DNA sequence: TGCAGCGCCGCCCACCTAGCGGGAGGGCCGGAGCAGTTCTTC.

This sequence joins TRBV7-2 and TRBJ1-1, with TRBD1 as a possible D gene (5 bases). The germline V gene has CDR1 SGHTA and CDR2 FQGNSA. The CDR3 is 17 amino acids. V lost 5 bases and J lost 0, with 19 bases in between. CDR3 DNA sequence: TGTGCCAGCAGCCCCTTAGAGGAGGGGTCAATGAACACTGAAGCTTTCTTT. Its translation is CASSPLEEGSMNTEAFF.

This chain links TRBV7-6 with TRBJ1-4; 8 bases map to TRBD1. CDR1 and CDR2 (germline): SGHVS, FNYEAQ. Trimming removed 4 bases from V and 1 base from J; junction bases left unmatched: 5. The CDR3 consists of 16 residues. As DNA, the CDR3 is TGTGCCAGCAGCTCCCTCGGACAGGGAACTAATGAAAAACTGTTTTTT. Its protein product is CASSSLGQGTNEKLFF.

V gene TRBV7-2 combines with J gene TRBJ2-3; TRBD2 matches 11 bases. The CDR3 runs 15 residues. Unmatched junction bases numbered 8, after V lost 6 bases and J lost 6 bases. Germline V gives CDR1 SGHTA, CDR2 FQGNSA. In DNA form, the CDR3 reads TGTGCCAGCAGACCAACTAGCGGGGGTGTTGATACGCAGTATTTT. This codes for CASRPTSGGVDTQYF.